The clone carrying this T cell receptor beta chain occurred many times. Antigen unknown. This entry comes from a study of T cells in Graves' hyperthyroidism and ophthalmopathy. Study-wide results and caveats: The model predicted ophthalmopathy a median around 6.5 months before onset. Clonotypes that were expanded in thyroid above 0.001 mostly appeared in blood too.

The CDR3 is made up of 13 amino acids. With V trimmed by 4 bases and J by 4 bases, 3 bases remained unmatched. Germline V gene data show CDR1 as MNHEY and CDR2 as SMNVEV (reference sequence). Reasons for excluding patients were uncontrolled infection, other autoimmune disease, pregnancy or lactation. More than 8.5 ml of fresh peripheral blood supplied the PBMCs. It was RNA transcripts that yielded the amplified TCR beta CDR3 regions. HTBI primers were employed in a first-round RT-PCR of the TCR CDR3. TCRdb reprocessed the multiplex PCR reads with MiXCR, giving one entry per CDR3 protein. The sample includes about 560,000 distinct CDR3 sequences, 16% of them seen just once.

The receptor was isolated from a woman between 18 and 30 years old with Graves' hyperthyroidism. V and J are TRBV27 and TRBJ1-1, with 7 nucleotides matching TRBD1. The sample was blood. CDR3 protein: CASSWSGGTEAFF. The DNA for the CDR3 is TGTGCCAGCAGTTGGTCAGGGGGCACTGAAGCTTTCTTT.